This T cell receptor beta chain was sequenced during a study of cytomegalovirus exposure and HLA in healthy donors. Study-level points and caveats: A prior analysis recorded that most TCR beta V segments were productive about 90% or about 30% of the time. Trimming of TCR beta V- and J-genes showed a link, identified in a later analysis, to a missense DCLRE1C variant.

With 60 Vbeta and 13 Jbeta primers, the PCR was carried out. Sequenced by immunoSEQ multiplex PCR; TCRdb stores in-frame clones only, minus some. The data show about 190,000 clones, roughly 80% seen once. Worth noting for this clone: Its antigen is undetermined.

The CDR3 extends over 15 amino acids. Trimming took 4 bases from V and 6 from J; bases not matched to a gene: 5. Looked up from germline, CDR1 is MNHEY and CDR2 is SVGAGI. The chain combines TRBV6-5 with TRBJ1-6; 8 bases match TRBD1. This clonotype was sampled from a woman between 50 and 59 years old in good health and CMV-seropositive. Sequenced sample: PBMCs. In DNA, the CDR3 is TGTGCCAGCAGTTCACAGGACAGGGTTAATTCACCCCTCCACTTT. It codes for CASSSQDRVNSPLHF.